The 26 T cell receptor beta chains below were found in one sample sequenced in a study of blood T cell repertoires in COVID-19. Measured with immunoSEQ multiplex PCR; TCRdb has only the in-frame clones, and not every one. The table has approximately 150,000 clones, 76% seen once. Sequencing used peripheral blood. Receptor source: a man aged 55 to 70 with acute or convalescent COVID-19.

In its sample, this clone was seen many times. The genes are TRBV7-8 and TRBJ2-7; 8 bases map to TRBD1. After removal of 2 bases from V and 5 bases from J, the junction contained 11 bases not matched to a gene. This CDR3 region has 16 residues. Germline CDR1 and CDR2: SGHVS and FQNEAQ. The CDR3 nucleotides are TGTGCCAGCAGCTTATCAGGGGGCGCCAGGCTGCACGAGCAGTACTTC. Amino acid sequence: CASSLSGGARLHEQYF.

This clone occurred once. V is TRBV10-3 and J is TRBJ1-1; D not resolved. CDR1 ENHRY and CDR2 SYGVKD come from the germline V gene. V lost 4 bases and J lost 2, with 8 bases in between. The CDR3 is 13 amino acids. The CDR3 spells CAISAPRNTEAFF. In DNA, the CDR3 is TGTGCCATCAGTGCCCCCAGAAACACTGAAGCTTTCTTT.

The J gene is TRBJ1-5, the V gene TRBV9, with D maybe TRBD1 (5 bases). Germline V lookup: CDR1 SGDLS, CDR2 YYNGEE. The ends were cut back, 3 bases at V and 2 bases at J, with 12 bases in the middle. There are 15 residues in the CDR3. The chain's CDR3 is CASSATGVRNQPQHF. The CDR3 nucleotides are TGTGCCAGCAGCGCGACGGGGGTACGCAATCAGCCCCAGCATTTT. The full variable domain, with the rest looked up from reference TRBV9 and TRBJ1-5, is DSGVTQTPKHLITATGQRVTLRCSPRSGDLSVYWYQQSLDQGLQFLIQYYNGEERAKGNILERFSAQQFPDLHSELNLSSLELGDSALYFCASSATGVRNQPQHFGDGTRLSIL.

CDR3: CASNWGRTGHNEQFF. In nucleotides, the CDR3 is TGTGCCAGCAATTGGGGGCGGACAGGGCACAATGAGCAGTTCTTC. J is TRBJ2-1 and V is TRBV28; 8 positions agree with TRBD1. The CDR3 length is 15 residues. The trim removed 7 bases at V and 5 bases at J, leaving 10 bases unmatched. Germline values: CDR1 MDHEN, CDR2 SYDVKM. Using reference TRBV28 and TRBJ2-1 for the parts outside the CDR3, the full variable domain is DVKVTQSSRYLVKRTGEKVFLECVQDMDHENMFWYRQDPGLGLRLIYFSYDVKMKEKGDIPEGYSVSREKKERFSLILESASTNQTSMYLCASNWGRTGHNEQFFGPGTRLTVL.

The chain has TRBV6-2 or TRBV6-3 and TRBJ1-5; 12 nucleotides match TRBD1. The CDR3 runs to 19 residues. Germline CDR1 reads MNHEY; CDR2 reads SVGEGT. The ends lost 0 bases at V and 7 bases at J; junction bases unmatched: 13. The CDR3 region has the DNA TGTGCCAGCAGTTACTCAGCCGGGACAGGGGGCGCGAGGCGACAGCCCCAGCATTTT. Amino acid sequence: CASSYSAGTGGARRQPQHF.

The gene calls are TRBV5-1 and TRBJ2-1; unclear D gene. Trimming took 1 base from V and 6 from J, leaving 11 bases between them. The CDR3 length is 14 residues. Germline CDR1 and CDR2: SGHRS and YFSETQ. CDR3 region: CASSLYLGSNEQFF. The CDR3 nucleotides read TGCGCCAGCAGCTTGTATCTAGGTTCCAATGAGCAGTTCTTC.

CDR3 sequence: CAISERALSRYSGGNTIYF. CDR3 DNA: TGTGCCATCAGTGAGCGCGCCCTGAGCAGGTATTCTGGCGGAAACACCATATATTTT. This chain joins TRBV10-3 and TRBJ1-3; D not certain. The germline V and J ends were trimmed by 2 bases and 4 bases, with 24 bases remaining between them. The length of the CDR3 is 19 residues. Germline V lookup: CDR1 ENHRY, CDR2 SYGVKD.

The CDR3, as DNA: TGTGCCAGCAGCAACAGGGGTGATTGGGTGAACACTGAAGCTTTCTTT. Protein sequence: CASSNRGDWVNTEAFF. The chain uses TRBV3-1 (or the pseudogene TRBV3-2) and TRBJ1-1, with TRBD1 matching 7 bases. This CDR3 region has 16 residues. V shed 5 bases, J shed 0 bases, and the junction held 9 bases outside the gene matches. Germline V gene data show CDR1 as LGHDT and CDR2 as YNNKEL (reference sequence).

V and J are TRBV9 and TRBJ1-2, with 7 positions matching TRBD1. V gave up 0 bases and J gave up 8 bases; unmatched junction bases: 13. Germline loops: CDR1 SGDLS, CDR2 YYNGEE. This CDR3 region has 16 residues. CDR3 loop: CASSVGGDSPRGGYTF. CDR3 nucleotide sequence: TGTGCCAGCAGCGTAGGGGGGGACAGCCCCCGGGGGGGCTACACCTTC.

The chain carries TRBV7-9 and TRBJ1-5; 9 positions agree with TRBD1. V was pared by 1 base and J by 5 bases, with 3 bases of the junction left unmatched. The CDR3 contains 15 residues. Germline CDR1 reads SEHNR; CDR2 reads FQNEAQ (reference sequence). The CDR3 sequence: CASSLGDRVDQPQHF. DNA for the CDR3: TGTGCCAGCAGCTTAGGGGACAGGGTGGATCAGCCCCAGCATTTT.

This clone was counted between two and nine times. The chain employs TRBV3-1 (or the pseudogene TRBV3-2) and TRBJ2-2; tentatively, D is TRBD2 (5 bases). Germline CDR1 and CDR2: LGHDT and YNNKEL (reference sequence). The CDR3 loop spans 18 amino acids. Trimming removed 2 bases from V and 7 bases from J, with 23 bases in between. The CDR3 sequence is CASSQLLIRLAYGGELFF. In nucleotides, the CDR3 is TGTGCCAGCAGCCAACTCCTCATAAGGCTAGCCTATGGCGGGGAGCTGTTTTTT.

The chain uses TRBV28 and TRBJ1-1; no reliable D call. CDR1 MDHEN and CDR2 SYDVKM come from the germline V gene. V was clipped by 5 bases and J by 3 bases, with 4 bases between them. CDR3 length: 11 amino acids. The DNA for the CDR3 is TGTGCCAGCAGTCTACACACTGAAGCTTTCTTT. Protein sequence: CASSLHTEAFF.

The chain is built from TRBV30 and TRBJ2-7; D is unclear. V lost 3 bases, J lost 5 bases, and 17 bases lay in between. This CDR3 is 14 amino acids long. Germline CDR1 and CDR2: GTSNPN and SVGIG (reference sequence). CDR3 amino acids: CAWRGSSLNNEQYF. The CDR3 coding sequence is TGTGCCTGGAGAGGTAGCAGCCTTAATAACGAGCAGTACTTC.

The chain recombines TRBV28 with TRBJ2-7, with 7 bases identical to TRBD1. This CDR3 spans 18 amino acids. Per the germline V gene, CDR1 is MDHEN and CDR2 is SYDVKM. With 5 bases clipped from V and 3 bases from J, the junction kept 19 bases outside the gene matches. The chain's CDR3 is CASSQLPGTDGRSYEQYF. The DNA of the CDR3 is TGTGCCAGCAGTCAATTACCCGGGACAGATGGTAGGAGCTACGAGCAGTACTTC.

The chain joins TRBV7-8 to TRBJ2-5; TRBD1 matches at 8 bases. V was clipped by 7 bases and J by 4 bases; unmatched bases: 11. The CDR3 is 15 residues long. Germline assignment: CDR1 SGHVS and CDR2 FQNEAQ. The CDR3 DNA is TGTGCCAGCATCCTGACAGGGGCCCCCTTAGAGACCCAGTACTTC. This codes for CASILTGAPLETQYF.

V is TRBV28 and J is TRBJ2-2, with 14 positions matching TRBD2. From germline, CDR1 is MDHEN and CDR2 SYDVKM. J gave up 13 bases and V 5 bases, and 9 bases lay outside the gene matches. CDR3 length: 15 residues. Here the CDR3 reads CASSLPTSGRARLFF. CDR3 in DNA: TGTGCCAGCAGTCTTCCGACTAGCGGGAGGGCTAGGCTGTTTTTT.

This clone was detected ten times or more. This chain uses TRBV11-2 with TRBJ2-7; D unclear. CDR1 is SGHAT and CDR2 is FQNNGV in the germline V gene. The germline V and J ends were trimmed by 3 bases and 7 bases, with 10 bases remaining between them. The CDR3 loop spans 12 amino acids. The CDR3 loop is CASSLLGAEQYF. The CDR3 DNA is TGTGCCAGCAGCTTGCTAGGCGCGGAGCAGTACTTC.

The chain uses TRBV5-4 and TRBJ2-3, with D possibly being TRBD1 (6 bases). This CDR3 has 16 amino acids. Trimming stripped 5 bases from V and 4 bases from J, with 20 bases between. Germline CDR1 and CDR2: SGHNT and YYREEE (reference sequence). CDR3 nucleotide sequence: TGTGCCAGCAGACTCCGACTAACAGGGAGTGCAGATACGCAGTATTTT. Translated, it gives CASRLRLTGSADTQYF.

The V gene is TRBV6-1, the J gene TRBJ1-4; possible D gene TRBD1, 6 bases. Per germline, CDR1 MNHNS and CDR2 SASEGT. CDR3 size: 15 residues. Trimming pared 5 bases from V and 4 bases from J, leaving 14 bases between. The CDR3 region is CASSFDRTRNEKLFF. For the CDR3, the DNA is TGTGCCAGCAGTTTCGACAGGACCCGTAATGAAAAACTGTTTTTT.

CDR3 sequence (DNA): TGCGCCAGCAGCGAGGGACAGGGGGGCAATGAGCAGTTCTTC. The encoded protein is CASSEGQGGNEQFF. The rearrangement uses TRBV5-1 and TRBJ2-1; 11 nucleotides agree with TRBD1. Germline values: CDR1 SGHRS, CDR2 YFSETQ. V dropped 4 bases and J dropped 6; count of bases not matched to a gene: 3. The CDR3 extends over 14 amino acids.

V usage is TRBV6-6 and J usage is TRBJ1-1, with D possibly being TRBD1 (5 bases). There are 15 residues in the CDR3. Germline CDR1 reads MNHNY; CDR2 reads SVGAGI (reference sequence). Trimming took 2 bases from V and 2 from J, leaving 12 bases between them. CDR3 DNA: TGTGCCAGCAGTTACACGACAGCAGCCAACACTGAAGCTTTCTTT. Translation: CASSYTTAANTEAFF.

The rearrangement links TRBV7-8 to TRBJ2-7, with TRBD1 identical over 9 bases. Looked up from germline, CDR1 is SGHVS and CDR2 is FQNEAQ. This CDR3 comprises 13 residues. Losses at the gene ends were 8 bases for V and 4 bases for J; bases not matched to a gene: 6. The DNA of the CDR3 is TGTGCCAGCGCACAGGGGGCGCTTTACGAGCAGTACTTC. It is translated as CASAQGALYEQYF.

The chain employs TRBV4-1 and TRBJ2-3; D call uncertain. CDR1 is MGHRA and CDR2 is YSYEKL in the germline V gene. Trimming shortened V by 3 bases and J by 1 base, and 5 bases separated the two germline ends. The CDR3 totals 13 residues. The CDR3 spells CASSQTGTDTQYF. As DNA, the CDR3 is TGCGCCAGCAGCCAGACTGGCACAGATACGCAGTATTTT.

The gene calls are TRBV30 and TRBJ1-1; D unresolved. The germline CDR1 and CDR2 sequences are GTSNPN and SVGIG (reference sequence). Trimming cost V 3 bases and J 7 bases, with 9 bases left between them. The CDR3 consists of 11 residues. The CDR3 sequence: CAWSVLYEAFF. CDR3 DNA sequence: TGTGCCTGGAGCGTCCTCTATGAAGCTTTCTTT.

This clone was seen only once. V and J are TRBV3-1 (or the pseudogene TRBV3-2) and TRBJ1-2; 7 positions match TRBD1. Per the germline V gene, CDR1 is LGHDT and CDR2 is YNNKEL (reference sequence). The CDR3 spans 15 residues. After removal of 3 bases from V and 10 bases from J, the junction contained 14 bases not matched to a gene. The CDR3 here is CASSHSDRDSIVYTF. In DNA form, the CDR3 reads TGTGCCAGCAGCCACTCCGACAGGGATTCGATAGTCTACACCTTC.

This chain uses TRBV6-6 with TRBJ2-7, with D possibly being TRBD2 (5 bases). Trimming left V 8 bases short and J 2 bases short, with 10 bases between. This CDR3 contains 12 residues. Germline V gene data show CDR1 as MNHNY and CDR2 as SVGAGI (reference sequence). CDR3 in DNA: TGTGCCAGCGCTCGGGGTCCCTACGAGCAGTACTTC. Translated, it gives CASARGPYEQYF.